A single sample is the source of the 27 T cell receptor beta chains below, sequenced in a study of shared clonotypes between healthy human individuals. TCRdb keeps only in-frame clones here, not all; method: immunoSEQ multiplex PCR. The sample comprises about 2 million clones, around 95% of which are singletons, and more than 0.1% rests with the top ten. Sequenced sample: naive CD4+ T cells sorted from blood. Subset given: CD45RA+ positively selected. The receptors originated from a man younger than 35 in good health.

Remarks on this clone: The same CDR3 also results from other DNA sequences found in this sample. The CDR3 nucleotides are TGCGCCAGCAGCTACCAGGAGAACACTGAAGCTTTCTTT. Amino acid sequence: CASSYQENTEAFF. The chain couples TRBV5-1 to TRBJ1-1, with D unclear. Per the germline V gene, CDR1 is SGHRS and CDR2 is YFSETQ. The V end was cut by 3 bases, the J end by 1 base, with 7 bases between. The CDR3 has 13 residues.

The chain joins TRBV4-1 to TRBJ2-7, with 10 bases that match TRBD2. This CDR3 contains 16 residues. Germline-derived CDR1 and CDR2 are MGHRA and YSYEKL. V gave up 0 bases and J gave up 4 bases; unmatched junction bases: 6. CDR3 sequence reads: CASSQDKTSGIYEQYF. For the CDR3, the DNA is TGCGCCAGCAGCCAAGATAAAACTAGCGGGATTTACGAGCAGTACTTC.

The genes are TRBV7-2 and TRBJ2-1, with D uncertain. This CDR3 has 11 residues. CDR1 SGHTA and CDR2 FQGNSA come from the germline V gene. The ends were cut back, 2 bases at V and 15 bases at J, with 11 bases in the middle. The CDR3 DNA reads TGTGCCAGCAGCTTACTCCTCGAGTGGTTCTTC. Translation: CASSLLLEWFF.

This chain joins TRBV4-3 and TRBJ2-5; 10 bases map to TRBD2. The CDR3 has 15 amino acids. From germline, CDR1 is LGHNA and CDR2 YSLEER. With V trimmed by 0 bases and J by 3 bases, 1 base remained unmatched. The CDR3 spells CASSQDLAGEETQYF. The CDR3 bases are TGCGCCAGCAGCCAAGACCTAGCGGGAGAAGAGACCCAGTACTTC.

This chain connects TRBV6-1 to TRBJ1-3, with 7 bases matching TRBD1. The junction had 3 bases not matched to a gene; V was cut back by 4 bases and J by 0 bases. The germline V gene has CDR1 MNHNS and CDR2 SASEGT. CDR3 size: 15 residues. CDR3 sequence (DNA): TGTGCCAGCAGTGCAGACAGGGCCTCTGGAAACACCATATATTTT. Translating gives CASSADRASGNTIYF.

The chain joins TRBV18 to TRBJ1-5; 10 nucleotides agree with TRBD1. V gave up 3 bases and J gave up 6 bases; unmatched junction bases: 5. Germline V gene data show CDR1 as KGHSH and CDR2 as LQKENI. The CDR3 covers 15 residues. The DNA of the CDR3 is TGTGCCAGCTCACCCCCGGGACAGGGGCTTCAGCCCCAGCATTTT. It specifies CASSPPGQGLQPQHF. The whole variable domain, filled in from reference TRBV18 and TRBJ1-5, reads NAGVMQNPRHLVRRRGQEARLRCSPMKGHSHVYWYRQLPEEGLKFMVYLQKENIIDESGMPKERFSAEFPKEGPSILRIQQVVRGDSAAYFCASSPPGQGLQPQHFGDGTRLSIL.

This rearrangement joins TRBV7-2 to TRBJ1-3; D ambiguous. This CDR3 contains 14 residues. Germline loops: CDR1 SGHTA, CDR2 FQGNSA. V lost 5 bases, J lost 3 bases, and 11 bases lay in between. CDR3 DNA sequence: TGTGCCAGCAGCCCCCAGATGGTTGGAAACACCATATATTTT. It specifies CASSPQMVGNTIYF.

The rearrangement links TRBV5-1 to TRBJ2-5; TRBD2 is a possible D gene (7 bases). V lost 4 bases and J lost 5, with 15 bases in between. CDR3 length equals 14 residues. Germline-derived CDR1 and CDR2 are SGHRS and YFSETQ. CDR3 sequence (DNA): TGCGCCAGCAGCGTCGGGGGGCCGGCGGAGACCCAGTACTTC. Encoded protein: CASSVGGPAETQYF. Variable domain in full (rest from reference TRBV5-1 and TRBJ2-5): KAGVTQTPRYLIKTRGQQVTLSCSPISGHRSVSWYQQTPGQGLQFLFEYFSETQRNKGNFPGRFSGRQFSNSRSEMNVSTLELGDSALYLCASSVGGPAETQYFGPGTRLLVL.

The chain couples TRBV30 to TRBJ1-2; D not resolved. V shed 0 bases and J shed 7 bases, with 9 bases lying between them. The CDR3 covers 12 residues. The germline gives CDR1 GTSNPN, CDR2 SVGIG (reference sequence). The CDR3 DNA is TGTGCCTGGAGTGTACCGGCAGCTGGCTACACCTTC. It translates to CAWSVPAAGYTF.

The chain is built from TRBV30 and TRBJ1-6; no clear D gene. The CDR3 contains 17 residues. Germline CDR1 and CDR2: GTSNPN and SVGIG (reference sequence). V was pared by 1 base and J by 0 bases, with 13 bases between. The CDR3 DNA is TGTGCCTGGAGTGGCGGACGGTCAAGCTCCTATAATTCACCCCTCCACTTT. Its protein is CAWSGGRSSSYNSPLHF.

The chain combines TRBV6-5 with TRBJ2-5, with 7 bases matching TRBD1. The germline CDR1 and CDR2 sequences are MNHEY and SVGAGI. The CDR3 is made up of 15 amino acids. V shed 4 bases, J shed 5 bases, and the junction held 10 bases outside the gene matches. CDR3 nucleotide sequence: TGTGCCAGCAGTTCCGACAGGGTAAGTTTGGAGACCCAGTACTTC. This translates into CASSSDRVSLETQYF.

The chain couples TRBV6-5 to TRBJ1-2; D unresolved. The CDR3 is made up of 13 amino acids. The V and J ends lost 6 bases and 8 bases respectively, with 16 bases between them. The germline V gene has CDR1 MNHEY and CDR2 SVGAGI. The CDR3 is CASSAWSDGGYTF. CDR3 nucleotides: TGTGCCAGCAGCGCGTGGTCCGACGGCGGCTACACCTTC.

This chain joins TRBV19 and TRBJ1-4; D not resolved. Per the germline V gene, CDR1 is LNHDA and CDR2 is SQIVND (reference sequence). The CDR3 sequence is 17 residues long. V was pared by 3 bases and J by 0 bases, with 14 bases between. CDR3 bases: TGTGCCAGTAGTATTAGCTTGTCGTCCTCAACTAATGAAAAACTGTTTTTT. Protein product: CASSISLSSSTNEKLFF.

V usage is TRBV2 and J usage is TRBJ2-7, with TRBD1 identical over 7 bases. This CDR3 has 15 amino acids. The V gene end was trimmed by 3 bases and the J gene end by 1 base; junction bases not matched to a gene: 6. CDR1 is SNHLY, CDR2 FYNNEI, per germline. The CDR3 sequence is CASSDAATGSYEQYF. CDR3 DNA sequence: TGTGCCAGCAGTGATGCCGCGACAGGGTCCTACGAGCAGTACTTC.

The V gene is TRBV29-1, the J gene TRBJ1-2; 8 bases match TRBD1. CDR3 length equals 13 residues. Germline V gene sequence: CDR1 SQVTM, CDR2 ANQGSEA. After removal of 4 bases from V and 6 bases from J, the junction contained 7 bases not matched to a gene. CDR3 region: CSVGRGLGDGYTF. CDR3 nucleotide sequence: TGCAGCGTTGGCAGGGGGCTTGGGGATGGCTACACCTTC.

The chain joins TRBV7-8 to TRBJ2-1; the match to TRBD2 covers 11 bases. Germline CDR1 SGHVS, CDR2 FQNEAQ. The CDR3 extends over 16 amino acids. V lost 5 bases and J lost 6; bases outside the gene matches: 9. The CDR3 sequence is CASSQILAGESNEQFF. CDR3 nucleotides: TGTGCCAGCAGCCAGATACTAGCGGGAGAGAGCAATGAGCAGTTCTTC.

The genes are TRBV6-6 and TRBJ2-7; no reliable D call. The CDR3 loop spans 13 amino acids. Between the trimmed V and J ends, which lost 5 bases and 1 base, there was a span of 9 bases. Per germline, CDR1 MNHNY and CDR2 SVGAGI (reference sequence). Here the CDR3 DNA reads TGTGCCAGCAGTATCATCCAATCCTACGAGCAGTACTTC. Protein sequence: CASSIIQSYEQYF.

Concerning this clone: Other DNA sequences from this sample encode an identical CDR3 as well. V is TRBV5-1 and J is TRBJ2-5; D is perhaps TRBD1 (5 bases). Trimming cost V 0 bases and J 5 bases, with 17 bases left between them. The CDR3 contains 16 residues. CDR1 and CDR2 (germline): SGHRS, YFSETQ. The CDR3: CASSLGLAGAGETQYF. Written as DNA, the CDR3 is TGCGCCAGCAGCTTGGGGTTAGCTGGGGCAGGGGAGACCCAGTACTTC.

The chain employs TRBV10-3 and TRBJ2-5, with 8 positions matching TRBD2. Trimming took 3 bases from V and 3 from J; bases not matched to a gene: 6. Germline assignment: CDR1 ENHRY and CDR2 SYGVKD. This CDR3 has 15 residues. CDR3 loop: CAISEELAEEETQYF. In DNA form, the CDR3 reads TGTGCCATCAGTGAAGAACTAGCGGAGGAAGAGACCCAGTACTTC.

Concerning this clone: The sample carries other DNA sequences with the same CDR3. The chain uses TRBV5-4 and TRBJ1-2, with a possible D match to TRBD1 (6 bases). The germline CDR1 and CDR2 sequences are SGHNT and YYREEE (reference sequence). The CDR3 is made up of 14 amino acids. Trimming left V 1 base short and J 2 bases short, with 9 bases between. In DNA form, the CDR3 reads TGTGCCAGCAGCTTGATGGACAGCAACTATGGCTACACCTTC. This encodes CASSLMDSNYGYTF.

This chain connects TRBV5-6 to TRBJ1-4; possible D gene TRBD1, 6 bases. The CDR3 has 16 amino acids. V was cut by 0 bases and J by 3 bases, with 12 bases left in between. Germline V gene lookup returns CDR1 SGHDT and CDR2 YYEEEE. DNA of the CDR3: TGTGCCAGCAGCTTGGGAACAGGGCACCCTAATGAAAAACTGTTTTTT. The encoded protein is CASSLGTGHPNEKLFF.

The CDR3 loop reads CASSFPSIGPTRNEQFF. The CDR3 DNA reads TGTGCCAGCAGCTTCCCCAGCATAGGGCCAACAAGGAATGAGCAGTTCTTC. The V and J genes are TRBV7-2 and TRBJ2-1; D unresolved. The CDR3 totals 17 residues. Trimming removed 3 bases at V and 7 bases at J, with 22 bases between. Per germline, CDR1 SGHTA and CDR2 FQGNSA.

This clone was seen a single time. V and J are TRBV28 and TRBJ2-2; 11 positions match TRBD1. From germline, CDR1 is MDHEN and CDR2 SYDVKM. V shed 2 bases and J 7 bases; nucleotides not matched to a gene: 6. The CDR3 totals 16 residues. As DNA, the CDR3 is TGTGCCAGCAGTTTAGACGGACAGGGGGCGGTCGGGGAGCTGTTTTTT. It is translated as CASSLDGQGAVGELFF.

J is TRBJ1-5 and V is TRBV19; TRBD1 might be the D (5 bases). Trimming took 10 bases from V and 4 from J, leaving 14 bases between them. Germline V gene data show CDR1 as LNHDA and CDR2 as SQIVND (reference sequence). The CDR3 length is 13 residues. The CDR3 nucleotides read TGTGCCACCGGGGGACGGTCAAATCAGCCCCAGCATTTT. Translation gives CATGGRSNQPQHF. Based on the CDR3 plus reference TRBV19 and TRBJ1-5, the full variable domain is DGGITQSPKYLFRKEGQNVTLSCEQNLNHDAMYWYRQDPGQGLRLIYYSQIVNDFQKGDIAEGYSVSREKKESFPLTVTSAQKNPTAFYLCATGGRSNQPQHFGDGTRLSIL.

This clone was observed once. DNA of the CDR3: TGCGCCAGCAGCTTGGGACAGGGGTCGACCACCGGGGAGCTGTTTTTT. It translates to CASSLGQGSTTGELFF. The chain links TRBV5-1 to TRBJ2-2, with TRBD1 matching 8 bases. Germline trimming cut 0 bases from V and 4 bases from J; bases unmatched to any gene: 5. Germline V gene sequence: CDR1 SGHRS, CDR2 YFSETQ. The CDR3 is 16 amino acids.

The chain couples TRBV4-3 to TRBJ2-5, with 8 bases that match TRBD1. Germline V gene lookup returns CDR1 LGHNA and CDR2 YSLEER. The CDR3 spans 17 residues. Trimming took 0 bases from V and 5 from J; bases not matched to a gene: 11. The CDR3 protein is CASSQDPPGGELETQYF. CDR3 DNA sequence: TGCGCCAGCAGCCAAGATCCACCAGGGGGCGAATTGGAGACCCAGTACTTC.

This chain uses TRBV2 with TRBJ2-3; the D is unclear. V was trimmed by 11 bases and J by 5 bases, leaving 17 bases between them. The germline CDR1 and CDR2 sequences are SNHLY and FYNNEI. The CDR3 runs to 13 residues. CDR3 nucleotide sequence: TGTGCCGCCCTCTCGCAGGCACGAGATACGCAGTATTTT. This gives the protein CAALSQARDTQYF.